This T cell receptor beta chain was profiled in a study of blood T cell repertoires in COVID-19. In the original analysis: Reference gene primer amplification gave nucleated cell count estimates. Data came from immunoSEQ multiplex PCR; TCRdb stores just in-frame clones and leaves some out. V and J calls and clone size follow that table, whereas D and trimming were derived from the DNA. The table records some 300,000 clones, 70% to 90% of them present only once. The V and J ends lost 10 bases and 4 bases, in that order; junction bases with no gene match: 26. This CDR3 has 19 amino acids. Germline V gene data show CDR1 as LGHNA and CDR2 as YSLEER.

V gene TRBV4-3 combines with J gene TRBJ2-7, with 9 bases identical to TRBD1. The TCR sequence derives from a man between 65 and 85 years old with acute or convalescent COVID-19. Sample: peripheral blood. CDR3 amino acids: CATIKPGTGTPIPMYEQYF. CDR3 in DNA: TGCGCCACCATCAAACCCGGGACAGGGACCCCAATCCCCATGTACGAGCAGTACTTC.